This T cell receptor (beta chain) stems from a study of CD8 T cells in ankylosing spondylitis. Germline-derived CDR1 and CDR2 are SQVTM and ANQGSEA. The V end was cut by 4 bases, the J end by 6 bases, with 16 bases between. The CDR3 covers 13 residues. Findings and caveats of the study: It was reported that disease-linked clones were significantly enriched in matched ankylosing spondylitis synovial fluid. It appeared that ankylosing spondylitis blood was characterized by a TCR beta motif of under ten highly homologous variants. Existing reports had already noted some motif variants in reactive arthritis synovial fluid and blood.

This clonotype was recorded at least ten times. The antigen is undetermined. Quantitative 5'-RACE with molecular barcodes produced the TCR beta libraries. TCRdb re-derived calls from the 5' RACE reads in MiXCR, one entry per CDR3 protein. The sample has 200,000 to 300,000 distinct CDR3 sequences, over 9.5% seen once. Sequencing was performed on blood, either unsorted or a sorted T cell fraction (not recorded which). This TCR derives from a male donor with ankylosing spondylitis or in good health (not recorded which). The gene calls are TRBV29-1 and TRBJ2-7, with D maybe TRBD2 (5 bases). The CDR3 bases are TGCAGCGTTGGGGTAGGGTCCGCGGGCGAGCAGTACTTC. It specifies CSVGVGSAGEQYF.